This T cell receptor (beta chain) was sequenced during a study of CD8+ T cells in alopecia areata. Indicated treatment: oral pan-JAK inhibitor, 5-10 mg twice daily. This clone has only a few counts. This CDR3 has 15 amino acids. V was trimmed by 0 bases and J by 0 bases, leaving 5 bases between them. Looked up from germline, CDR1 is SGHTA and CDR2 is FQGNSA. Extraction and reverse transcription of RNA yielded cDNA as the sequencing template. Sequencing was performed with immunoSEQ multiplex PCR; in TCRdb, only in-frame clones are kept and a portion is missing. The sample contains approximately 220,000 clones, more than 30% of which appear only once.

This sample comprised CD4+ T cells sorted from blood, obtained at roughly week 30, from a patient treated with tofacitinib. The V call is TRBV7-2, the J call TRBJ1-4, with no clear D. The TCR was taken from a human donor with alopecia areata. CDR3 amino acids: CASSLAGSTNEKLFF. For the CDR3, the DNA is TGTGCCAGCAGCTTAGCCGGCTCAACTAATGAAAAACTGTTTTTT.